This T cell receptor (beta chain) was captured in a study of cytomegalovirus exposure and HLA in healthy donors. The V end lost 7 bases, the J end lost 1 base, and 14 bases lay between the germline ends. There are 13 residues in the CDR3. The V gene's germline CDR1 is GTSNPN and CDR2 SVGIG (reference sequence). The PCR was carried out with 60 Vbeta primers and 13 Jbeta primers. How the authors handled the data: It was a later analysis that counted about 80 million unique TCR beta chains, of which some 10 million were shared. TCRdb keeps only in-frame clones here, not all; method: immunoSEQ multiplex PCR. That table furnishes V, J and clone size, whereas the DNA furnished D and trimming. There are over 100,000 clones in the sample; roughly four fifths occur only once, and roughly 7.5% lies in the top ten.

The specimen was PBMCs. The chain links TRBV30 to TRBJ2-7; tentative D call: TRBD1 (5 bases). This TCR was recovered from a male donor in good health and CMV-seronegative. CDR3 coding DNA: TGTGCCTCTAGGACACCTGGATCCTACGAGCAGTACTTC. Protein product: CASRTPGSYEQYF.